These 22 T cell receptor beta chains were all obtained from the same sample, sequenced in a study of blood T cell repertoires in COVID-19. TCRdb's table, derived via immunoSEQ multiplex PCR, lists solely in-frame clones and lacks some. The repertoire consists of some 200,000 clones, with 87% occurring once and the leading ten covering 10%. Sequenced: PBMCs or T cells enriched from blood (not recorded which). Receptors were obtained from a man between 18 and 35 years old with acute COVID-19.

This clone was observed a single time. V gene TRBV9 combines with J gene TRBJ2-1, with TRBD2 identical over 12 bases. Germline CDR1 SGDLS, CDR2 YYNGEE. V lost 1 base to trimming and J lost 8 bases; unmatched junction nucleotides: 4. This CDR3 is 15 amino acids long. The CDR3 nucleotides read TGTGCCAGCAGCGTATCGACTAGCGGGAGCCATGAGCAGTTCTTC. Its protein is CASSVSTSGSHEQFF. The full variable domain, in which reference TRBV9 and TRBJ2-1 provide the parts outside the CDR3, is DSGVTQTPKHLITATGQRVTLRCSPRSGDLSVYWYQQSLDQGLQFLIQYYNGEERAKGNILERFSAQQFPDLHSELNLSSLELGDSALYFCASSVSTSGSHEQFFGPGTRLTVL.

This clone was detected only a few times. V and J are TRBV5-1 and TRBJ1-6; 7 positions match TRBD1. The germline CDR1 and CDR2 sequences are SGHRS and YFSETQ. J lost 6 bases, V lost 0 bases, and 6 bases had no gene match. The CDR3 covers 16 residues. The CDR3, as DNA: TGCGCCAGCAGCTTGGATCCAGGGGGAGGTAATTCACCCCTCCACTTT. Its translation is CASSLDPGGGNSPLHF.

V and J are TRBV24-1 and TRBJ2-1; D is possibly TRBD1 (6 bases). V was shortened by 7 bases and J by 3 bases, with 12 bases between the two germline ends. CDR1 KGHDR and CDR2 SFDVKD come from the germline V gene. This CDR3 has 14 amino acids. CDR3 protein: CATSRGQFYNEQFF. In nucleotides, the CDR3 is TGTGCCACCAGCCGCGGACAGTTCTACAATGAGCAGTTCTTC.

The genes are TRBV6-5 and TRBJ1-3, with D possibly matching TRBD1 (6 bases). Trimming shortened V by 5 bases and J by 0 bases, and 8 bases separated the two germline ends. The CDR3 is 14 residues long. Looked up from germline, CDR1 is MNHEY and CDR2 is SVGAGI. The CDR3 DNA reads as TGTGCCAGCAGTACAGGGAGCTCTGGAAACACCATATATTTT. Amino acids: CASSTGSSGNTIYF.

The CDR3 here is CASNGGTSPFF. In nucleotides, the CDR3 is TGTGCCAGTAACGGCGGGACTAGCCCGTTCTTC. The chain recombines TRBV19 with TRBJ2-1; 9 bases match TRBD2. V gave up 7 bases and J gave up 15 bases; unmatched junction bases: 7. The CDR3 totals 11 residues. CDR1 is LNHDA, CDR2 SQIVND, per germline (reference sequence).

This chain uses TRBV6-5 with TRBJ1-1; possible D gene TRBD1, 5 bases. V was pared by 0 bases and J by 5 bases, with 16 bases between. There are 16 residues in the CDR3. Per germline, CDR1 MNHEY and CDR2 SVGAGI. The CDR3 here is CASSYSNLLGGTEAFF. The CDR3 DNA reads TGTGCCAGCAGTTACTCGAACTTGTTGGGGGGGACTGAAGCTTTCTTT.

This chain uses TRBV19 with TRBJ2-7; 7 bases match TRBD1. This CDR3 has 15 amino acids. Germline-derived CDR1 and CDR2 are LNHDA and SQIVND (reference sequence). With V trimmed by 10 bases and J by 4 bases, 16 bases remained unmatched. This CDR3 is CATQSTGPLAYEQYF. CDR3 DNA: TGTGCCACCCAGTCGACAGGGCCGTTGGCGTACGAGCAGTACTTC.

The V and J genes are TRBV30 and TRBJ1-1; perhaps TRBD1 as D (5 bases). The CDR3 spans 13 residues. V lost 5 bases, J lost 1 base, and 11 bases lay in between. The germline V gene has CDR1 GTSNPN and CDR2 SVGIG (reference sequence). This CDR3 is CAWGRQPNTEAFF. The CDR3 region has the DNA TGTGCCTGGGGAAGACAGCCGAACACTGAAGCTTTCTTT.

The chain is built from TRBV28 and TRBJ1-1, with TRBD1 as a possible D gene (6 bases). This CDR3 has 18 amino acids. The germline V gene encodes CDR1 MDHEN and CDR2 SYDVKM. V shed 3 bases and J shed 1 base, with 21 bases lying between them. CDR3 protein: CASSFGGLISRANTEAFF. The CDR3 DNA reads TGTGCCAGCAGTTTCGGGGGGCTAATAAGCCGGGCGAACACTGAAGCTTTCTTT.

The rearrangement uses TRBV19 and TRBJ1-5; TRBD1 matches 7 bases. The CDR3 is made up of 13 amino acids. From germline, CDR1 is LNHDA and CDR2 SQIVND (reference sequence). With V trimmed by 9 bases and J by 7 bases, 9 bases remained unmatched. CDR3: CASRTGEVQPQHF. The DNA of the CDR3 is TGTGCCAGCCGGACAGGAGAGGTACAGCCCCAGCATTTT.

The chain combines TRBV4-2 with TRBJ1-1, with D tentatively TRBD1 (5 bases). The CDR3 totals 15 residues. Trimming removed 1 base at V and 4 bases at J, with 13 bases between. Looked up from germline, CDR1 is LGHNA and CDR2 is YNFKEQ. Here the CDR3 reads CASSQVGGGGTEAFF. The CDR3 bases are TGTGCCAGCAGCCAAGTTGGGGGGGGAGGCACTGAAGCTTTCTTT.

The chain couples TRBV7-9 to TRBJ1-5, with 7 bases aligning to TRBD1. The V segment lost 0 bases and the J segment 2 bases; nucleotides outside the gene matches: 7. The CDR3 loop spans 17 amino acids. Germline values: CDR1 SEHNR, CDR2 FQNEAQ (reference sequence). CDR3 in DNA: TGTGCCAGCAGCTTAGCAGGGATAGACAGGGGCAATCAGCCCCAGCATTTT. Protein sequence: CASSLAGIDRGNQPQHF.

The V gene is TRBV7-3, the J gene TRBJ2-7; 8 bases agree with TRBD1. The CDR3 runs to 14 residues. J was trimmed by 0 bases and V by 5 bases; bases with no gene match: 3. From germline, CDR1 is SGHTA and CDR2 FQGTGA. CDR3 sequence reads: CASSPGTGSYEQYF. The CDR3 coding sequence is TGTGCCAGCAGCCCCGGGACAGGCTCCTACGAGCAGTACTTC.

This clone has a single count. This chain links TRBV29-1 with TRBJ1-4; D perhaps matches TRBD1 (5 bases). CDR1 SQVTM and CDR2 ANQGSEA come from the germline V gene. V lost 4 bases and J lost 2, with 8 bases in between. The CDR3 is 13 amino acids. The CDR3 loop is CSVGRDTNEKLFF. Written as DNA, the CDR3 is TGCAGCGTTGGCAGGGATACTAATGAAAAACTGTTTTTT.

The chain couples TRBV3-1 (or the pseudogene TRBV3-2) to TRBJ2-5, with 11 bases fitting TRBD2. CDR3 length equals 17 residues. Losses at the gene ends were 1 base for V and 2 bases for J; bases not matched to a gene: 6. Germline CDR1 is LGHDT and CDR2 is YNNKEL (reference sequence). CDR3 in amino acids: CASSQGMIAGGQETQYF. The DNA for the CDR3 is TGTGCCAGCAGCCAAGGCATGATAGCGGGAGGGCAAGAGACCCAGTACTTC.

The chain recombines TRBV2 with TRBJ2-1; the D is unclear. CDR3 length equals 14 residues. V lost 4 bases to trimming and J lost 5 bases, with 12 bases between them. The germline gives CDR1 SNHLY, CDR2 FYNNEI. The CDR3 region has the DNA TGTGCCAGCAGTGTGCTAGTCCGTCACAATGAGCAGTTCTTC. Encoded protein: CASSVLVRHNEQFF.

The chain carries TRBV12-3 or TRBV12-4 and TRBJ2-7; 7 nucleotides match TRBD1. Germline trimming cut 5 bases from V and 3 bases from J; bases unmatched to any gene: 4. The CDR3 is 13 residues long. The CDR3 is CASSTWDSYEQYF. The CDR3 DNA reads TGTGCCAGCAGTACATGGGACAGCTACGAGCAGTACTTC.

V usage is TRBV6-1 and J usage is TRBJ2-2; TRBD1 matches at 10 bases. This CDR3 is built from 16 residues. Trimming cost V 2 bases and J 4 bases; bases outside gene matches: 4. Germline assignment: CDR1 MNHNS and CDR2 SASEGT. CDR3 nucleotide sequence: TGTGCCAGCAGTGAAAGGACAGGGGGAGGCACCGGGGAGCTGTTTTTT. As protein: CASSERTGGGTGELFF.

This clone was detected a few times. CDR3 region: CASSGGQGAYEQYF. As DNA, the CDR3 is TGTGCCAGCAGTGGGGGACAGGGGGCATACGAGCAGTACTTC. The chain carries TRBV25-1 and TRBJ2-7; 12 nucleotides agree with TRBD1. V lost 4 bases to trimming and J lost 4 bases; unmatched junction nucleotides: 2. Germline V CDR1 and CDR2: MGHDK, SYGVNS. CDR3 length: 14 residues.

CDR3 residues: CASSYSGGPLEQYF. The CDR3 DNA sequence: TGTGCCAGTAGTTATTCGGGGGGCCCCCTGGAGCAGTACTTC. The V call is TRBV19, the J call TRBJ2-7; tentative D call: TRBD2 (7 bases). The germline V and J ends were trimmed by 5 bases and 7 bases, with 18 bases remaining between them. The V gene's germline CDR1 is LNHDA and CDR2 SQIVND (reference sequence). The CDR3 is made up of 14 amino acids.

This chain uses TRBV12-3 or TRBV12-4 with TRBJ2-7; D call uncertain. V lost 7 bases and J lost 4, with 11 bases in between. This CDR3 is 12 amino acids long. For the CDR3, the DNA is TGTGCCAGCAATTCATTCGGGTACGAGCAGTACTTC. Amino acids: CASNSFGYEQYF.

The chain joins TRBV5-6 to TRBJ1-5; D possibly corresponds to TRBD1 (5 bases). CDR1 is SGHDT and CDR2 is YYEEEE in the germline V gene. The CDR3 has 16 amino acids. Trimming removed 0 bases at V and 0 bases at J, with 10 bases between. The CDR3, as DNA: TGTGCCAGCAGCTTGGGACGGGGGTATAGCAATCAGCCCCAGCATTTT. Protein product: CASSLGRGYSNQPQHF.